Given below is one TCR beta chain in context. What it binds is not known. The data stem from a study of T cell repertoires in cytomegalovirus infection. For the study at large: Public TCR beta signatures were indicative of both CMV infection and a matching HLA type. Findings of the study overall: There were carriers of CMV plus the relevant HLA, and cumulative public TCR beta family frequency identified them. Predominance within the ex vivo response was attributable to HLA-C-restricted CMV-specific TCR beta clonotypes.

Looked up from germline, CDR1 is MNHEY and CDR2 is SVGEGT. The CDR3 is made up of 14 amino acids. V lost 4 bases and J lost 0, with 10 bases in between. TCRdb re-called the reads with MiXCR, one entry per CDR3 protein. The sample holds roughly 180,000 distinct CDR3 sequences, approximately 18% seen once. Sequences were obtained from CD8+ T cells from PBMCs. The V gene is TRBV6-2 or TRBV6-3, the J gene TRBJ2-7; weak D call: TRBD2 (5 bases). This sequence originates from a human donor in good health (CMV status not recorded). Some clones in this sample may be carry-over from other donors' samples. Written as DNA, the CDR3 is TGTGCCAGCAGTTTTTTACGGGACTCCTACGAGCAGTACTTC. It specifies CASSFLRDSYEQYF.